The T cell receptor beta chain described here comes from a study of OX40 agonist ivuxolimab in advanced cancers. Germline lookup yields CDR1 MNHEY and CDR2 SVGAGI. The CDR3 has 15 amino acids. Trimming cost V 0 bases and J 4 bases, with 10 bases left between them. The assay was immunoSEQ multiplex PCR, and TCRdb's table has in-frame clones only and misses some. The repertoire holds over 40,000 clones, about 85% seen once, with about 6.8% in the top ten. This chain links TRBV6-5 with TRBJ1-5, with TRBD1 as a possible D gene (5 bases). The TCR originated in an adult with an advanced solid tumor such as melanoma, head and neck, liver or kidney cancer. Sequencing was performed on CD4+ or CD8+ T cells sorted from blood, taken in a trial of the OX40 agonist ivuxolimab. For the CDR3, the DNA is TGTGCCAGCAGTTACTCGTCAGGGTTTAATCAGCCCCAGCATTTT. It is translated as CASSYSSGFNQPQHF.